This TCR beta chain was captured in a study of human T cells and chemical hapten exposure. This clonotype appeared many times. In the library, unique molecular identifiers were attached to individual cDNA molecules. TCRdb used MiXCR to reprocess the RACE reads, holding one entry per CDR3 protein. Of fewer than 350,000 distinct CDR3 sequences listed, around 7.7% are singletons. Time point here: pre-sensitization, week 0. Documented treatment: therapeutic diphenylcyclopropenone sensitization with weekly scalp DPC. Participating donors were patients with alopecia, aged 18 to 70 years, considered appropriate candidates for DPC. Extraction of total RNA was performed on unfractionated whole blood. The receptor's source is a man between 18 and 35 years old with alopecia areata. Some clones in this sample may be carry-over from other donors' samples. Sequencing used whole blood, obtained in connection with sensitization to the hapten diphenylcyclopropenone (DPC).

The DNA for the CDR3 is TGTGCCAGCAGCACAGGGCCCGGCCAGCCCCAGCATTTT. This translates into CASSTGPGQPQHF. The chain recombines TRBV9 with TRBJ1-5; weak D call: TRBD1 (6 bases). The CDR3 loop spans 13 amino acids. In germline, CDR1 is SGDLS, CDR2 YYNGEE. Trimming shortened V by 4 bases and J by 7 bases, and 12 bases separated the two germline ends.